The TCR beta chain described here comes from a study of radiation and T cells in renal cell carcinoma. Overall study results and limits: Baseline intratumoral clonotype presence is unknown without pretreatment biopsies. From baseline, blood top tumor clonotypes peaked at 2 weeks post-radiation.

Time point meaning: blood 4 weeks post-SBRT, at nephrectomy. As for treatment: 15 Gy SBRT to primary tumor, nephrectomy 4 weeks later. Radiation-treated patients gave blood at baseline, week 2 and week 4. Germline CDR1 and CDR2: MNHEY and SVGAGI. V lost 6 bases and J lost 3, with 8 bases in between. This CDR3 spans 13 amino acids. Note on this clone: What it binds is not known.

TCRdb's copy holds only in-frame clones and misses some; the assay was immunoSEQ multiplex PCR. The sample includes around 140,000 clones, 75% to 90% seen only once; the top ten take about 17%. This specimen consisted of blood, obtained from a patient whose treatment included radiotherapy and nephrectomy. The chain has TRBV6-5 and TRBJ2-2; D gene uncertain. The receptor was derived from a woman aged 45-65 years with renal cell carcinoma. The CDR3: CASRLQYTGELFF. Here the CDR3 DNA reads TGTGCCAGCAGACTACAATACACCGGGGAGCTGTTTTTT.